These 26 T cell receptor beta chains were all obtained from the same sample, sequenced in a study of blood T cell repertoires in COVID-19. Using immunoSEQ multiplex PCR, the repertoire was profiled, and TCRdb retains in-frame clones only, with some absent. The sample holds some 260,000 clones, 85% to 90% seen once. The sample comprised PBMCs or T cells enriched from blood (not recorded which). The receptor set was obtained from a man aged 40-49 years who had recovered from COVID-19.

This clone was detected only once. The V gene is TRBV7-2, the J gene TRBJ1-5, with 10 bases identical to TRBD1. Trimming at V came to 6 bases and at J to 6 bases, leaving 2 bases not matched to a gene. Germline loops: CDR1 SGHTA, CDR2 FQGNSA. The length of the CDR3 is 13 residues. The CDR3 reads CASSRTGGQPQHF. The CDR3 DNA sequence: TGTGCCAGCAGTCGGACAGGGGGTCAGCCCCAGCATTTT.

The V and J genes are TRBV5-4 and TRBJ2-7, with 7 bases fitting TRBD2. The CDR3 consists of 15 residues. CDR1 and CDR2 from the germline V gene are SGHNT and YYREEE (reference sequence). The J segment lost 0 bases and the V segment lost 2 bases, leaving 5 bases of the junction unmatched. CDR3 coding DNA: TGTGCCAGCAGCTTTCCTAGCGGCAACTCCTACGAGCAGTACTTC. It encodes CASSFPSGNSYEQYF.

This rearrangement joins TRBV5-4 to TRBJ1-4; the match to TRBD1 covers 9 bases. Germline V gene data show CDR1 as SGHNT and CDR2 as YYREEE (reference sequence). V lost 4 bases, J lost 8 bases, and 9 bases stayed unmatched. The CDR3 totals 15 residues. CDR3 DNA sequence: TGTGCCAGCAGCCCTTCCGGGACAGGGCTGGAAAAACTGTTTTTT. It specifies CASSPSGTGLEKLFF. The whole variable domain, remainder taken from reference TRBV5-4 and TRBJ1-4, is ETGVTQSPTHLIKTRGQQVTLRCSSQSGHNTVSWYQQALGQGPQFIFQYYREEENGRGNFPPRFSGLQFPNYSSELNVNALELDDSALYLCASSPSGTGLEKLFFGSGTQLSVL.

This clone was found a few times. The chain joins TRBV19 to TRBJ2-6; a possible D gene is TRBD1 (6 bases). Germline V gene sequence: CDR1 LNHDA, CDR2 SQIVND (reference sequence). This CDR3 is 16 amino acids long. The germline V and J ends were trimmed by 3 bases and 1 base, with 10 bases remaining between them. The CDR3 DNA follows: TGTGCCAGTAGTATCCAAGGGGGATCTGGGGCCAACGTCCTGACTTTC. Amino acid sequence: CASSIQGGSGANVLTF.

The chain employs TRBV19 and TRBJ2-7, with a tentative D call TRBD2 (6 bases). Trimming stripped 8 bases from V and 0 bases from J, with 11 bases between. The CDR3 contains 13 residues. Germline V gene lookup returns CDR1 LNHDA and CDR2 SQIVND (reference sequence). The CDR3 DNA is TGTGCCAGTTCGTCGGAGGGCTCCTACGAGCAGTACTTC. Translation: CASSSEGSYEQYF.

The chain employs TRBV6-1 and TRBJ1-2; 9 nucleotides line up with TRBD1. This CDR3 spans 14 amino acids. CDR1 is MNHNS and CDR2 is SASEGT in the germline V gene. Trimming at V came to 0 bases and at J to 6 bases, leaving 2 bases not matched to a gene. CDR3 nucleotide sequence: TGTGCCAGCAGTGAAGCGGGACAGGGCCATGGCTACACCTTC. Amino acids: CASSEAGQGHGYTF.

This rearrangement joins TRBV7-2 to TRBJ1-3, with D maybe TRBD1 (6 bases). V shed 5 bases and J shed 4 bases, with 12 bases lying between them. The CDR3 runs 14 residues. Per the germline V gene, CDR1 is SGHTA and CDR2 is FQGNSA. The CDR3 coding sequence is TGTGCCAGCAGCCTTTGGGACAACGGAAACACCATATATTTT. It translates to CASSLWDNGNTIYF.

This chain connects TRBV3-1 (or the pseudogene TRBV3-2) to TRBJ2-7; a weak D match, TRBD2 (6 bases). Germline V lookup: CDR1 LGHDT, CDR2 YNNKEL (reference sequence). CDR3 length: 17 residues. V shed 3 bases and J shed 5 bases, with 23 bases lying between them. DNA for the CDR3: TGTGCCAGCAGCCACCGCTCCGGGGGAAGTTGGCTAGACGAGCAGTACTTC. Its translation: CASSHRSGGSWLDEQYF.

The chain recombines TRBV6-4 with TRBJ2-1; D is possibly TRBD1 (6 bases). From germline, CDR1 is MRHNA and CDR2 SNTAGT. The CDR3 has 15 amino acids. Trimming removed 4 bases from V and 2 bases from J, with 12 bases in between. This chain's CDR3 is CASSAMGAAYNEQFF. The CDR3, as DNA: TGTGCCAGCAGTGCCATGGGGGCGGCCTACAATGAGCAGTTCTTC.

This clone has a handful of counts. The chain combines TRBV5-1 with TRBJ2-3; D is undetermined. In germline, CDR1 is SGHRS, CDR2 YFSETQ. The CDR3 spans 15 residues. V lost 4 bases and J lost 4, with 16 bases in between. CDR3: CASSARLIPSDTQYF. The CDR3 coding sequence is TGCGCCAGCAGCGCCAGGTTGATCCCCTCAGATACGCAGTATTTT.

The chain recombines TRBV7-2 with TRBJ1-1, with a tentative D call TRBD1 (5 bases). Germline V lookup: CDR1 SGHTA, CDR2 FQGNSA. The CDR3 loop spans 14 amino acids. The V gene lost 4 bases and the J gene lost 5 bases, with 14 bases spanning the gap. The CDR3 DNA is TGTGCCAGCAGCTCCATGAGGGGACTTACTGAAGCTTTCTTT. Its protein product is CASSSMRGLTEAFF.

The genes are TRBV28 and TRBJ2-7; a possible D gene is TRBD2 (6 bases). Per the germline V gene, CDR1 is MDHEN and CDR2 is SYDVKM. There are 16 residues in the CDR3. V dropped 6 bases and J dropped 9 bases, with 27 bases sitting between them. The CDR3 nucleotides read TGTGCCAGCAGGAAGTCCGGGACTCCTAGTTCCTCGGGGCAGTACTTC. It codes for CASRKSGTPSSSGQYF.

The rearrangement links TRBV2 to TRBJ1-3; D ambiguous. This CDR3 has 16 residues. Per germline, CDR1 SNHLY and CDR2 FYNNEI. V was cut by 5 bases and J by 3 bases, with 17 bases left in between. The CDR3 nucleotides are TGTGCCAGCAGTAGGTCCGGGGTTTCTATTGGAAACACCATATATTTT. Its translation: CASSRSGVSIGNTIYF.

The CDR3 protein is CASSRSQETQYF. The CDR3 DNA sequence: TGCGCCAGCAGCCGTAGTCAAGAGACCCAGTACTTC. The gene calls are TRBV5-1 and TRBJ2-5; D ambiguous. Trimming pared 4 bases from V and 2 bases from J, leaving 6 bases between. Per the germline V gene, CDR1 is SGHRS and CDR2 is YFSETQ. The CDR3 extends over 12 amino acids.

This clone was counted once. The CDR3 DNA sequence: TGTGCCACCCAAAGGGCTGGGAGTAGGTCACCCCTCCACTTT. Translating gives CATQRAGSRSPLHF. The chain uses TRBV27 and TRBJ1-6; D is unresolved. The CDR3 covers 14 residues. Germline V gene sequence: CDR1 MNHEY, CDR2 SMNVEV (reference sequence). V lost 10 bases, J lost 10 bases, and 20 bases lay in between.

This sequence joins TRBV2 and TRBJ2-7; D is perhaps TRBD2 (5 bases). The CDR3 has 14 residues. The V end lost 6 bases, the J end lost 5 bases, and 17 bases lay between the germline ends. Germline V gene lookup returns CDR1 SNHLY and CDR2 FYNNEI. The CDR3, as DNA: TGTGCCAGCAGGCGGCTAGCTGCGGCCCACGAGCAGTACTTC. It translates to CASRRLAAAHEQYF. Together with reference TRBV2 and TRBJ2-7, the CDR3 gives the full variable domain: EPEVTQTPSHQVTQMGQEVILRCVPISNHLYFYWYRQILGQKVEFLVSFYNNEISEKSEIFDDQFSVERPDGSNFTLKIRSTKLEDSAMYFCASRRLAAAHEQYFGPGTRLTVT.

This clone was picked up one time. The chain joins TRBV6-6 to TRBJ1-6, with D unclear. Germline lookup yields CDR1 MNHNY and CDR2 SVGAGI (reference sequence). The CDR3 contains 16 residues. The V end lost 2 bases, the J end lost 7 bases, and 15 bases lay between the germline ends. The CDR3 sequence is CASSYESGITNSPLHF. The CDR3, as DNA: TGTGCCAGCAGTTACGAGAGCGGAATAACAAATTCACCCCTCCACTTT.

V is TRBV4-3 and J is TRBJ2-5; D is possibly TRBD2 (6 bases). V lost 4 bases, J lost 5 bases, and 17 bases lay in between. The length of the CDR3 is 15 residues. From germline, CDR1 is LGHNA and CDR2 YSLEER. DNA of the CDR3: TGCGCCAGCAGCCGCTCTTTGGGGGGTGTGGAGACCCAGTACTTC. Translated, it gives CASSRSLGGVETQYF.

J is TRBJ2-7 and V is TRBV6-5, with TRBD1 as a possible D gene (6 bases). CDR3 length: 14 amino acids. V was cut by 7 bases and J by 3 bases, with 16 bases left in between. Per germline, CDR1 MNHEY and CDR2 SVGAGI. CDR3 DNA sequence: TGTGCCAGCATCAATACTGGGGGCCACTACGAGCAGTACTTC. Its translation: CASINTGGHYEQYF.

This clone was picked up one time. V and J are TRBV6-5 and TRBJ1-2; 8 bases map to TRBD1. This CDR3 is 14 amino acids long. V gave up 8 bases and J gave up 0 bases; unmatched junction bases: 5. CDR1 is MNHEY, CDR2 SVGAGI, per germline. CDR3 loop: CASDRGSANYGYTF. CDR3 DNA: TGTGCCAGCGACAGGGGTTCAGCTAACTATGGCTACACCTTC.

The chain recombines TRBV11-2 with TRBJ2-1, with 7 bases matching TRBD2. V dropped 5 bases and J dropped 7; count of bases not matched to a gene: 14. The CDR3 spans 16 residues. The germline CDR1 and CDR2 sequences are SGHAT and FQNNGV. In DNA, the CDR3 is TGTGCCAGCAGCCCACCCGGGTTTAGCGGGTTGAATGAGCAGTTCTTC. It specifies CASSPPGFSGLNEQFF.

This CDR3 is CAWSGPGLAGVYEQYF. CDR3 sequence (DNA): TGTGCCTGGAGTGGACCGGGACTAGCGGGAGTGTACGAGCAGTACTTC. This chain links TRBV30 with TRBJ2-7, with 14 bases aligning to TRBD2. The CDR3 sequence is 16 residues long. V lost 1 base, J lost 4 bases, and 6 bases stayed unmatched. CDR1 is GTSNPN, CDR2 SVGIG, per germline (reference sequence).

The chain combines TRBV6-5 with TRBJ1-6, with D possibly being TRBD1 (6 bases). CDR1 and CDR2 (germline): MNHEY, SVGAGI. The ends were cut back, 6 bases at V and 4 bases at J, with 10 bases in the middle. The CDR3 totals 14 residues. CDR3 nucleotide sequence: TGTGCCAGCAGCCTGGGACAATATAATTCACCCCTCCACTTT. Translation: CASSLGQYNSPLHF.

V usage is TRBV10-3 and J usage is TRBJ2-7; tentative D call: TRBD1 (6 bases). V dropped 6 bases and J dropped 7 bases, with 19 bases sitting between them. The CDR3 is 14 amino acids. Germline V gene sequence: CDR1 ENHRY, CDR2 SYGVKD. Written as DNA, the CDR3 is TGTGCCATCAGACTGGACAGAACTTCTGGAGAGCAGTACTTC. This translates into CAIRLDRTSGEQYF.

This clone was seen just once. The V and J genes are TRBV18 and TRBJ1-5; weak D call: TRBD1 (6 bases). The V end was cut by 3 bases, the J end by 4 bases, with 10 bases between. CDR1 and CDR2 (germline): KGHSH, LQKENI. This CDR3 region has 14 residues. The CDR3 reads CASSPQDRNQPQHF. The CDR3 nucleotides read TGTGCCAGCTCACCGCAGGACAGAAATCAGCCCCAGCATTTT.

This clone was seen ten or more times. The chain recombines TRBV4-2 with TRBJ1-1; TRBD1 agrees at 9 bases. CDR1 and CDR2 (germline): LGHNA, YNFKEQ. The CDR3 extends over 15 amino acids. V lost 4 bases to trimming and J lost 6 bases; unmatched junction nucleotides: 9. Here the CDR3 reads CASSPSRTGAAEAFF. The CDR3 DNA reads TGTGCCAGCAGCCCTTCCCGGACAGGGGCGGCTGAAGCTTTCTTT.